This TCR beta chain was retrieved from a study of blood T cell repertoires in COVID-19 (dated by TCRdb to between 2020 and 2021). Study-level background: Samples covering the acute and convalescent phases of COVID-19 were provided by collaborators in the United States, Italy and Spain. A de-identified subject ID, COVID-19 status, age in years and sex were almost always included in the sample metadata. Where HLA class I and class II types were available, the types were taken from metadata supplied by the sample provider, not from assay-based typing. A freely available public database, intended as a resource for researchers studying the immune response to SARS-CoV-2, is where the repertoires were released. Samples came from the ongoing ImmuneRACE study (first 160 participants) plus 1,254 subjects from 6 global collaborators. Subjects who had been exposed to COVID-19, were actively infected with it, or had recovered from it provided the deeply sampled blood TCRbeta repertoires that made up the dataset. The material from the prospective study consisted of cDNA or gDNA derived from T cells, B-cell-depleted T cells, or PBMCs.

Summary of the overall study and its limitations: How much clinical and demographic metadata was included differed by source and by participant, and the metadata was provided uncurated.

The immunoSEQ Assay, a bias-controlled multiplex PCR, was used to amplify TCRbeta CDR3 regions from genomic DNA. In the original analysis: Within the assay, amplification of reference gene primers was used to estimate how many nucleated cells each sample contained. To quantify the absolute abundance of each unique TCRbeta CDR3 rearrangement, sequence reads were collapsed and filtered. Productive Simpson clonality was computed per sample as the square root of Simpson's diversity index over productive rearrangements. In TCRdb, the immuneACCESS table is reduced to in-frame sequences with V and J assigned. These tables do not hold every clone; where another copy was compared, an unresolved V gene accounts for under half, and the others remain unexplained. The V and J calls and clone size were taken over from that table, and D and trimming were inferred from the DNA. In all, the sample holds approximately 240,000 clones, and about 88% of those were seen once. Together, the top ten hold 2.1% of the sample.

A second Seattle source provided samples from volunteer blood donors who had recovered from COVID-19. Collaborating institutions collected whole blood in K2EDTA tubes following their own protocols. For TCRbeta analysis, collaborators shipped samples as frozen whole blood, isolated PBMCs, or DNA extracted from either of those sample types. Counted from cysteine to phenylalanine, this CDR3 has 16 amino acids. Solely the CDR3 DNA is kept, with 48 bases framed from the first base. The V end loses 6 bases and the J end loses 1 base, and a stretch of 16 bases separates them. CDR1 is given as LNHDA and CDR2 as SQIVND, both from the germline V gene (reference sequence). On this clone itself: Its antigen is not yet known. No per-base quality is available; no much larger clone lies one base away.

This chain joins TRBV19 to TRBJ2-1; TRBD1 might be the D gene, on 7 matching bases. The sequencing sample was made of peripheral blood. The sequence was collected from a woman in her thirties or forties who had recovered from COVID-19. Here is the DNA: TGTGCCAGTAGAAAGGGGGCGGGGTCGTCCTACAATGAGCAGTTCTTC. Its translation reads: CASRKGAGSSYNEQFF.